The clone carrying this T cell receptor (beta chain) was found once. The CDR3 has 16 residues. V shed 7 bases, J shed 2 bases, and the junction held 10 bases outside the gene matches. Germline V gives CDR1 MDHEN, CDR2 SYDVKM. This sample is drawn from a study of OX40 agonist ivuxolimab in advanced cancers. The wider study: A diagnosis of hepatocellular carcinoma, melanoma, renal cell or head and neck cancer was present in dose-escalation patients. From 23 to 79 years was the age range, with a mean of about 54 years, and around 80% were male.

Profiled with immunoSEQ multiplex PCR; TCRdb holds only in-frame clones, not every one. The sample carries 15,000 to 20,000 clones, about 81% recorded once. Sequenced here: CD4+ or CD8+ T cells sorted from blood, sampled in a trial of the OX40 agonist ivuxolimab. The clonotype was recovered from an adult with an advanced solid tumor such as melanoma, head and neck, liver or kidney cancer. The chain joins TRBV28 to TRBJ2-2; 7 positions match TRBD1. This chain's CDR3 is CASTPLGTVNTGELFF. DNA of the CDR3: TGTGCCAGCACCCCTTTGGGGACAGTTAACACCGGGGAGCTGTTTTTT.